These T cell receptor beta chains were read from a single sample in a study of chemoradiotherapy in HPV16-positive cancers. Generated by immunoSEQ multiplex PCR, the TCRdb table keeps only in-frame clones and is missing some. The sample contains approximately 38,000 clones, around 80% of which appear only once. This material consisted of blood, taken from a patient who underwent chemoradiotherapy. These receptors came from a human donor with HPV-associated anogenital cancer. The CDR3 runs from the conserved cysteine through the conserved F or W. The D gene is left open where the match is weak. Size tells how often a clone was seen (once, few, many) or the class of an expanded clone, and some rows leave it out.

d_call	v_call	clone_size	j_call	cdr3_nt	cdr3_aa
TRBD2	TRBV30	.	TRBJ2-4	TGTGCCTGGAGGGTCGCGGGGGGCCAGGGGATTCAGTACTTC	CAWRVAGGQGIQYF
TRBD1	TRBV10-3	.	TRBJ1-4	TGTGCCATCAGTGATAAGGACAGGAGTGAAAAACTGTTTTTT	CAISDKDRSEKLFF
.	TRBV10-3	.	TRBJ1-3	TGTGCCATCAGGGACAGTAGTGGAAACACCATATATTTT	CAIRDSSGNTIYF
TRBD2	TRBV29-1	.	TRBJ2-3	TGCAGCGCCGCGGTTAGCGGGGGGGCAGATACGCAGTATTTT	CSAAVSGGADTQYF
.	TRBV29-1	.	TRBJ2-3	TGCAGCGTTGAAGTAGGGACGCAGTATTTT	CSVEVGTQYF
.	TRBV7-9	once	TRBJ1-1	TGTGCCAGCAGCTCGGGGGGGAACACTGAAGCTTTCTTT	CASSSGGNTEAFF
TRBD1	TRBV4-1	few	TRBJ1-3	TGCGCCAGCAGCCAAGATCAAAACAGGGGTAGAAACACCATATATTTT	CASSQDQNRGRNTIYF
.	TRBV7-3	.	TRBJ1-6	TGTGCCAGCAGCGCTAATCAGGATTCTACCCTCCACTTT	CASSANQDSTLHF
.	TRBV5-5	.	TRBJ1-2	TGTGCCAGCAGCTCTAGGCAGGGGACTCCTTTCTTC	CASSSRQGTPFF
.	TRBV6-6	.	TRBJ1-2	TGTGCCAGCAGTTACCCCGTTTCAGAAAACTATGGCTACACCTTC	CASSYPVSENYGYTF
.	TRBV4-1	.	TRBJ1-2	TGCGCCAGCAGCCATCCCGGGATAGGGGTAGACGGCTACACCTTC	CASSHPGIGVDGYTF
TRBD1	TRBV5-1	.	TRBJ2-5	TGCGCCAGCAGCTTCGGGACAGGTCAAGAGACCCAGTACTTC	CASSFGTGQETQYF
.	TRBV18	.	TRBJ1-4	TGTGCCAGCTCACCAGGTGAAAAACTGTTTTTT	CASSPGEKLFF
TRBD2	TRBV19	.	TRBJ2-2	TGTGCCAGTAGTGCACTAGCGGGGGGAGGAAACACCGGGGAGCTGTTTTTT	CASSALAGGGNTGELFF
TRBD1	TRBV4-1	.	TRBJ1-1	TGCGCCAGCAGCCACGACAGGGACTTGTTGAACACTGAAGCTTTCTTT	CASSHDRDLLNTEAFF
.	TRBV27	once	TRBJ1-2	TGTGCCAGCAGCCCCTCGGGGTTTTATGGCTACACCTTC	CASSPSGFYGYTF
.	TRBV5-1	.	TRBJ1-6	TGCGCCAGCAGCTTAGTCCAGGGGACTAATTCACCCCTCCACTTT	CASSLVQGTNSPLHF
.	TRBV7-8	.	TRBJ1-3	TGTGCCAGCACCGTCGGCGGGCACTCTGGAAACACCATATATTTT	CASTVGGHSGNTIYF
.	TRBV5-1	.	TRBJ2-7	TGCGCCAGCAGCTTGGATGTGGGCAGATACGAGCAGTACTTC	CASSLDVGRYEQYF
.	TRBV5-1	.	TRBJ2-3	TGCGCCAGCAGAAACGGCCTGGCGGGAGATACGCAGTATTTT	CASRNGLAGDTQYF
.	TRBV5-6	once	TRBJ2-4	TGTGCCAGCAGGAAACAGGGTGTGTGGACGGGGAACATTCAGTACTTC	CASRKQGVWTGNIQYF
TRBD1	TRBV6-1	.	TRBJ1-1	TGTGCCAGCAGGCGGACAGGGTACACTGAAGCTTTCTTT	CASRRTGYTEAFF
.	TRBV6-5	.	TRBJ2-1	TGTGCCAGCAGTTATCGGACAATCCGGGATGAGCAGTTCTTC	CASSYRTIRDEQFF
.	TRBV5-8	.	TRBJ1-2	TGTGCCAGCAGCTTTAACCGCTATGGCTACACCTTC	CASSFNRYGYTF
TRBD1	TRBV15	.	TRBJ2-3	TGTGCCACCAGCGGACAGGGTACAGATACGCAGTATTTT	CATSGQGTDTQYF
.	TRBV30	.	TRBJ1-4	TGTGCCTGGAGTAGGATGGGGGCAGCTAATGAAAAACTGTTTTTT	CAWSRMGAANEKLFF
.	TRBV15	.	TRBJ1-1	TGTGCCACCAGCCGGCGGACAAGAAACACTGAAGCTTTCTTT	CATSRRTRNTEAFF
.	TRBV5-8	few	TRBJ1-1	TGTGCCAGCAGCTTTGTGGGGAACACTGAAGCTTTCTTT	CASSFVGNTEAFF
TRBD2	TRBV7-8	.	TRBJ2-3	TGTGCCAGCAGCTTTTTGGCGGGGGGGGATACGCAGTATTTT	CASSFLAGGDTQYF
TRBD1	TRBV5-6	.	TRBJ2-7	TGTGCCAGCAGCAGACAGGGGGAGCGGTACGAGCAGTACTTC	CASSRQGERYEQYF
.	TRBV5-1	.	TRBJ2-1	TGCGCCAGCAGCTTGGGGGACGGGGGTGGGAATGAGCAGTTCTTC	CASSLGDGGGNEQFF
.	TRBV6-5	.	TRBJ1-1	TGTGCCACCCAAGGGGGTGAGAACACTGAAGCTTTCTTT	CATQGGENTEAFF
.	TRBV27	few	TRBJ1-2	TGTGCCAGCGAAACGAGTGGCTACACCTTC	CASETSGYTF
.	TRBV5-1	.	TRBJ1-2	TGCGCCAGCAGCTTGGGGGGCAGGGCTGATGGCTACACCTTC	CASSLGGRADGYTF
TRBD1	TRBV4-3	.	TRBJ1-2	TGCGCCAGCAGCCTAGGAGTACGGGACAGTGAAGTCTATGGCTACACCTTC	CASSLGVRDSEVYGYTF
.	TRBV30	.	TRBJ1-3	TGTGCCTCTACAGGCTACTCTGGAAACACCATATATTTT	CASTGYSGNTIYF
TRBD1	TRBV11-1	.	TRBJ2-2	TGTGCCAGCAGCTTGGGACAGGGGGCTTACACCGGGGAGCTGTTTTTT	CASSLGQGAYTGELFF
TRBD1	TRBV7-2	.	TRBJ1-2	TGTGCCAGCAGCTTTGACAGGGGAAACTATGGCTACACCTTC	CASSFDRGNYGYTF
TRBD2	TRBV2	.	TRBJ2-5	TGTGCCAGCAGTGAAGGGGGGGGGTCGGAGGAGACCCAGTACTTC	CASSEGGGSEETQYF
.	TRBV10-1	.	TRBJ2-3	TGCGCCAGCAGTGAGTCTGAGGGGGGGTCAGCGAGCACAGATACGCAGTATTTT	CASSESEGGSASTDTQYF
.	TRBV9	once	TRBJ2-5	TGTGCCAGCAGCCCACACGGCCAGTACCCGCAAGAGACCCAGTACTTC	CASSPHGQYPQETQYF
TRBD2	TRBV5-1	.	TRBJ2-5	TGCGCCAGCAGCTTGGTCCCTAGCGGGGGTCAAGAGACCCAGTACTTC	CASSLVPSGGQETQYF
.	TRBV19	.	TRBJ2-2	TGTGCCAGTAGCCCCGGGACTTCTGGGGAGCTGTTTTTT	CASSPGTSGELFF
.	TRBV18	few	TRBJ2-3	TGTGCCAGCTCACCATCATCCGGTCCAGATACGCAGTATTTT	CASSPSSGPDTQYF
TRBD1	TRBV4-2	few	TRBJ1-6	TGTGCCAGCAGCCCGGACAGGTTCTCACCCCTCCACTTT	CASSPDRFSPLHF
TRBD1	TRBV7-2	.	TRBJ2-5	TGTGCCAGCAGCTACCAGGGGGCGAGAGGAGAGACCCAGTACTTC	CASSYQGARGETQYF
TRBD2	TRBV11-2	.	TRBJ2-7	TGTGCCAGCAGCTCCAGGGACTACCACGAGCAGTACTTC	CASSSRDYHEQYF
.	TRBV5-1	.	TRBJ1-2	TGCGCCAGCAGCTTACAGGGCTATGGCTACACCTTC	CASSLQGYGYTF
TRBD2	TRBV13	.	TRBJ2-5	TGTGCCAGCAGCTTAGGTTCGGCGGTAGCGGGAGGTCGGACCCAGTACTTC	CASSLGSAVAGGRTQYF
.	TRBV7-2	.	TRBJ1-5	TGTGCCAGCAACACCGTCGGGGGGAATCAGCCCCAGCATTTT	CASNTVGGNQPQHF
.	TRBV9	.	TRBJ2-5	TGTGCCAGCAGCGCACCTTCCCAAGAGACCCAGTACTTC	CASSAPSQETQYF
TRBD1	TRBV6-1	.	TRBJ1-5	TGTGCCAGCAGGGTGACAGGGAGCAATCAGCCCCAGCATTTT	CASRVTGSNQPQHF
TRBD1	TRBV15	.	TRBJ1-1	TGTGCCACCAGCAGAGAGTGGGACAGGGCTAGCGAAGCTTTCTTT	CATSREWDRASEAFF
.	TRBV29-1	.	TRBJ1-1	TGCAGCGTTGAGGCAGGCATGAACACTGAAGCTTTCTTT	CSVEAGMNTEAFF